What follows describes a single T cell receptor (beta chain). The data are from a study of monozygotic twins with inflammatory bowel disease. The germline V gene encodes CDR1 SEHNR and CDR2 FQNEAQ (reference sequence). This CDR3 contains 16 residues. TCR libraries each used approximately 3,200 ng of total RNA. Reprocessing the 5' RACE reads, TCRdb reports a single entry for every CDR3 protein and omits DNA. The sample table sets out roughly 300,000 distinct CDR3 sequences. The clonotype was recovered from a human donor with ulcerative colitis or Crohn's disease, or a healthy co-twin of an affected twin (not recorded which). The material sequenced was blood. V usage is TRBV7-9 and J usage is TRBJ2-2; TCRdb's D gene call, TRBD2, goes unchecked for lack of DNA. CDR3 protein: CASSLRAGGRSGELFF.